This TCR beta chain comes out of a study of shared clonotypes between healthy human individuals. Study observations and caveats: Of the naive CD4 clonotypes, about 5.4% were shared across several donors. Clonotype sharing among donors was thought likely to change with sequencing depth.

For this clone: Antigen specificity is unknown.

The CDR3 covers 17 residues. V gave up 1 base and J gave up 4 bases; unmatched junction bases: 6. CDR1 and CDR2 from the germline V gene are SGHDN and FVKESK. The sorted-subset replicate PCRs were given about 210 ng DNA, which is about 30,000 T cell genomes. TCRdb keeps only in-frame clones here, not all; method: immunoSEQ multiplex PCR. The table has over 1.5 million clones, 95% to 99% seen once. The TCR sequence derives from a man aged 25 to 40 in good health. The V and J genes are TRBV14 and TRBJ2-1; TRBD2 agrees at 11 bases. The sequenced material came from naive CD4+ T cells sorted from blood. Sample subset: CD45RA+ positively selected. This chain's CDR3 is CASSQALAGGKYNEQFF. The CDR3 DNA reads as TGTGCCAGCAGCCAAGCCTTAGCGGGAGGGAAATACAATGAGCAGTTCTTC.